This T cell receptor (beta chain) was identified in a study of tumor-infiltrating lymphocytes in primary liver carcinoma. Priming with a constant-region primer yielded TCR beta cDNA from about 480 ng total RNA. Modified slightly, ARM-PCR produced TCR beta libraries over three nested multiplex PCR rounds. Each of the first two PCR rounds ran about 9 cycles with TRBV1-TRBV30 forward and C-beta reverse primers. One entry per CDR3 protein, called by TCRdb with MiXCR from the multiplex PCR reads. The sample carries fewer than 350,000 distinct CDR3 sequences, over 55% recorded once. The study extracted blood RNA from unsorted whole blood and also extracted germline DNA. Study outcomes and limitations: Blood had a significantly lower top-250-clone fraction than tumors did (p = 0.039).

Details on this clonotype: Its antigen remains unidentified.

The CDR3 has 15 amino acids. Trimming cost V 10 bases and J 4 bases; bases outside gene matches: 14. CDR1 and CDR2 (germline): MNHNY, SVGAGI (reference sequence). This chain uses TRBV6-6 with TRBJ2-7, with 9 bases fitting TRBD2. The sequenced sample was peripheral blood. This TCR came from a man aged 35 to 55 with primary liver carcinoma and hepatitis B virus infection. DNA for the CDR3: TGTGCCAACTCCAACCAGGCGGGAGGGAGTTACGAGCAGTACTTC. Amino acids: CANSNQAGGSYEQYF.